A single sample gave rise to the 31 T cell receptor beta chains below, sequenced in a study of T cells after posttransplantation cyclophosphamide. Here immunoSEQ multiplex PCR was the method, and the copy in TCRdb shows in-frame clones only, minus some. Of about 46,000 clones detected, roughly 93% appear once; the ten largest clones hold around 3.2%. The specimen sequenced was PBMCs. Source of these receptors: a woman aged 45 to 65 in good health and a related stem cell transplant donor.

V and J are TRBV27 and TRBJ1-1; D unresolved. The CDR3 spans 16 residues. V lost 4 bases and J lost 4, with 19 bases in between. Germline CDR1 and CDR2: MNHEY and SMNVEV (reference sequence). CDR3 residues: CASSSRTPGLATEAFF. The CDR3 nucleotides are TGTGCCAGCAGTTCGCGGACCCCGGGTCTAGCCACTGAAGCTTTCTTT.

This clone occurred once. For the CDR3, the DNA is TGTGCCAGTAGTTCCTTCCGGGACAGGGAAGGCAACTATGGCTACACCTTC. This codes for CASSSFRDREGNYGYTF. The chain uses TRBV19 and TRBJ1-2; 9 bases align to TRBD1. The germline V gene has CDR1 LNHDA and CDR2 SQIVND (reference sequence). V shed 5 bases, J shed 2 bases, and the junction held 12 bases outside the gene matches. This CDR3 contains 17 residues.

This clone occurred once. This sequence joins TRBV7-3 and TRBJ2-1; possibly TRBD2 for D (5 bases). CDR3 size: 14 residues. Trimming pared 2 bases from V and 9 bases from J, leaving 14 bases between. CDR1 and CDR2 (germline): SGHTA, FQGTGA. CDR3 nucleotide sequence: TGTGCCAGCAGCTTAGTCGGGATTTGGGGTGAGCAGTTCTTC. This sequence encodes CASSLVGIWGEQFF.

The rearrangement links TRBV28 to TRBJ2-1; 8 bases agree with TRBD2. Germline loops: CDR1 MDHEN, CDR2 SYDVKM. Unmatched junction bases numbered 8, after V lost 2 bases and J lost 8 bases. This CDR3 is 15 amino acids long. Here the CDR3 reads CASSLGTRSLDEQFF. The CDR3 DNA sequence: TGTGCCAGCAGTTTAGGGACTAGGTCCTTGGATGAGCAGTTCTTC.

The sample holds a few counts of this clone. J is TRBJ2-3 and V is TRBV5-1, with 11 bases that match TRBD2. With 3 bases clipped from V and 2 bases from J, the junction kept 5 bases outside the gene matches. The germline V gene has CDR1 SGHRS and CDR2 YFSETQ. The CDR3 has 16 residues. The CDR3, as DNA: TGCGCCAGCAGCTCCAATAGCGGGGGGGCCACAGATACGCAGTATTTT. Residues: CASSSNSGGATDTQYF.

The J gene is TRBJ2-1, the V gene TRBV13; weak D call: TRBD1 (6 bases). Germline values: CDR1 PRHDT, CDR2 FYEKMQ (reference sequence). V lost 5 bases and J lost 2, with 10 bases in between. The CDR3 has 14 amino acids. CDR3 region: CASSLGTTYNEQFF. CDR3 nucleotide sequence: TGTGCCAGCAGCCTCGGGACAACCTACAATGAGCAGTTCTTC.

The rearrangement links TRBV28 to TRBJ2-1; TRBD2 matches at 10 bases. CDR3 length equals 14 residues. Germline V gene sequence: CDR1 MDHEN, CDR2 SYDVKM. V lost 5 bases and J lost 7; bases outside the gene matches: 5. DNA for the CDR3: TGTGCCAGCAGTAAGGGACTAGCGAGGAATGAGCAGTTCTTC. It encodes CASSKGLARNEQFF.

V usage is TRBV18 and J usage is TRBJ2-7; TRBD2 is a possible D gene (5 bases). With 3 bases removed from V and 6 bases from J, the gap between germline ends came to 6 bases. Per germline, CDR1 KGHSH and CDR2 LQKENI. The CDR3 runs to 11 residues. The CDR3 region is CASSPDFEQYF. The DNA of the CDR3 is TGTGCCAGCTCACCGGACTTCGAGCAGTACTTC.

The chain uses TRBV7-6 and TRBJ1-2; 8 bases line up with TRBD1. Germline CDR1 is SGHVS and CDR2 is FNYEAQ. Trimming removed 1 base from V and 5 bases from J; junction bases left unmatched: 12. The CDR3 has 17 residues. The CDR3 DNA is TGTGCCAGCAGCTTAGAAAGGCCCGGGACAGGATATTATGGCTACACCTTC. The encoded protein is CASSLERPGTGYYGYTF.

This chain links TRBV15 with TRBJ2-7; possible D gene TRBD1, 6 bases. The CDR3 sequence is 13 residues long. Trimming pared 6 bases from V and 6 bases from J, leaving 15 bases between. CDR1 and CDR2 (germline): LNHNV, YYDKDF (reference sequence). The DNA of the CDR3 is TGTGCCACCAGTCCCCAGGGGCCCCTCGAGCAGTACTTC. Its translation: CATSPQGPLEQYF. Drawing the rest from reference TRBV15 and TRBJ2-7, the complete variable domain is DAMVIQNPRYQVTQFGKPVTLSCSQTLNHNVMYWYQQKSSQAPKLLFHYYDKDFNNEADTPDNFQSRRPNTSFCFLDIRSPGLGDTAMYLCATSPQGPLEQYFGPGTRLTVT.

The chain has TRBV5-4 and TRBJ2-2, with D perhaps matching TRBD1 (6 bases). Germline V gene data show CDR1 as SGHNT and CDR2 as YYREEE (reference sequence). The CDR3 is 15 residues long. V was clipped by 3 bases and J by 5 bases, with 14 bases between them. The DNA of the CDR3 is TGTGCCAGCAGCTCGGCAGGGGTTGAGACCGGGGAGCTGTTTTTT. Encoded protein: CASSSAGVETGELFF.

This clone came up a few times. V and J are TRBV10-3 and TRBJ2-7, with D maybe TRBD2 (6 bases). The CDR3 is 14 residues long. Trimming stripped 11 bases from V and 0 bases from J, with 17 bases between. Germline CDR1 and CDR2: ENHRY and SYGVKD. The CDR3 nucleotides read TGTGCCGTACGAGGGGACGGGAGCTCCTACGAGCAGTACTTC. Its translation: CAVRGDGSSYEQYF.

The genes are TRBV29-1 and TRBJ2-1, with D maybe TRBD2 (6 bases). Per germline, CDR1 SQVTM and CDR2 ANQGSEA. V was clipped by 7 bases and J by 9 bases, with 22 bases between them. CDR3 length: 14 amino acids. CDR3 protein: CSGRGRNVVSEQFF. The CDR3 DNA is TGCAGCGGGAGGGGACGGAATGTAGTAAGTGAGCAGTTCTTC.

Notes on this clone: One end of the junction is discordant with germline, which a read error may explain. This chain joins TRBV7-7 and TRBJ2-2, with 13 bases identical to TRBD2. From germline, CDR1 is SSHAT and CDR2 FNYEAQ (reference sequence). This CDR3 contains 17 residues. CDR3 sequence reads: CASSPIGLAGVSGELFF. In nucleotides, the CDR3 is TGTGCTAGCAGCCCCATCGGACTAGCGGGAGTTTCAGGGGAGCTGTTTTTT.

CDR3 in amino acids: CASSLLALNEQFF. The CDR3 nucleotides are TGTGCCAGCAGTTTATTAGCTCTCAATGAGCAGTTCTTC. The chain links TRBV27 to TRBJ2-1, with D uncertain. The V and J ends lost 1 base and 6 bases respectively, with 7 bases between them. Looked up from germline, CDR1 is MNHEY and CDR2 is SMNVEV (reference sequence). This CDR3 has 13 residues.

CDR3 in amino acids: CASSYGASSYEQYF. CDR3 bases: TGTGCCAGCAGTTATGGCGCTAGCTCCTACGAGCAGTACTTC. The J gene is TRBJ2-7, the V gene TRBV6-1; no definite D call. This CDR3 region has 14 residues. V was trimmed by 5 bases and J by 0 bases, leaving 11 bases between them. Germline V CDR1 and CDR2: MNHNS, SASEGT.

The chain has TRBV11-3 and TRBJ2-1, with a tentative D call TRBD2 (7 bases). Germline V gives CDR1 SGHNT, CDR2 YENEEA. Trimming shortened V by 3 bases and J by 6 bases, and 15 bases separated the two germline ends. This CDR3 spans 15 amino acids. CDR3 protein: CASSFGGGAGNEQFF. CDR3 nucleotide sequence: TGTGCCAGCAGCTTCGGCGGGGGCGCGGGCAATGAGCAGTTCTTC.

V usage is TRBV7-9 and J usage is TRBJ1-4; 8 bases fit TRBD1. This CDR3 has 16 residues. From germline, CDR1 is SEHNR and CDR2 FQNEAQ (reference sequence). Losses at the gene ends were 4 bases for V and 7 bases for J; bases not matched to a gene: 11. DNA for the CDR3: TGTGCCAGCAGCTCGCTCCAGGATACAGGGGGTGAAAAACTGTTTTTT. Its protein is CASSSLQDTGGEKLFF.

The chain has TRBV6-1 and TRBJ2-1; D is possibly TRBD2 (5 bases). Germline V gene data show CDR1 as MNHNS and CDR2 as SASEGT. This CDR3 has 16 amino acids. V lost 1 base, J lost 4 bases, and 14 bases lay in between. CDR3 sequence reads: CASSEDISGMYNEQFF. Written as DNA, the CDR3 is TGTGCCAGCAGTGAAGATATCTCGGGAATGTACAATGAGCAGTTCTTC.

The V gene is TRBV7-2, the J gene TRBJ2-5; tentatively, D is TRBD2 (6 bases). Judging by the DNA end, TRBJ2-7 fits better; the J call may be wrong. Germline CDR1 is SGHTA and CDR2 is FQGNSA. The CDR3 extends over 15 amino acids. CDR3 sequence: CASSARDGGRHEQYF. The CDR3 region has the DNA TGTGCCAGCAGCGCCCGAGACGGGGGACGACACGAGCAGTACTTC.

The chain couples TRBV2 to TRBJ2-1; D may be TRBD2 (6 bases). CDR1 is SNHLY, CDR2 FYNNEI, per germline. Trimming took 10 bases from V and 8 from J, leaving 21 bases between them. The CDR3 sequence is 14 residues long. The CDR3 here is CATKTGLAYDEQFF. The CDR3 region has the DNA TGTGCCACCAAGACCGGGCTAGCGTACGATGAGCAGTTCTTC.

This clone was counted a single time. V and J are TRBV7-2 and TRBJ2-3; D uncertain. The germline V gene has CDR1 SGHTA and CDR2 FQGNSA. This CDR3 contains 13 residues. Trimming stripped 4 bases from V and 0 bases from J, with 5 bases between. CDR3 sequence (DNA): TGTGCCAGCAGCTACGGGAGCACAGATACGCAGTATTTT. Residues: CASSYGSTDTQYF.

This clone showed up just a few times. The chain's CDR3 is CASNTYTEAFF. CDR3 coding DNA: TGTGCCAGCAACACATACACTGAAGCTTTCTTT. The V call is TRBV6-1, the J call TRBJ1-1; D unclear. Deletions cut 7 bases from V and 3 bases from J, with 6 bases between. Germline lookup yields CDR1 MNHNS and CDR2 SASEGT. The CDR3 sequence is 11 residues long.

CDR3 residues: CASRSMGQDSYEQYF. Here the CDR3 DNA reads TGTGCCAGCAGATCGATGGGACAGGACTCCTACGAGCAGTACTTC. The J gene is TRBJ2-7, the V gene TRBV28, with 8 bases matching TRBD1. This CDR3 has 15 amino acids. Germline CDR1 MDHEN, CDR2 SYDVKM. V shed 6 bases and J 0 bases; nucleotides not matched to a gene: 7. The full variable domain, with the rest looked up from reference TRBV28 and TRBJ2-7, is DVKVTQSSRYLVKRTGEKVFLECVQDMDHENMFWYRQDPGLGLRLIYFSYDVKMKEKGDIPEGYSVSREKKERFSLILESASTNQTSMYLCASRSMGQDSYEQYFGPGTRLTVT.

This clone has more than one count but fewer than ten. The V gene is TRBV30, the J gene TRBJ1-1; 9 bases are shared with TRBD1. This CDR3 region has 14 residues. Germline V CDR1 and CDR2: GTSNPN, SVGIG (reference sequence). The junction had 7 bases not matched to a gene; V was cut back by 3 bases and J by 5 bases. The CDR3 loop is CAWRGGQGLTEAFF. The CDR3 DNA follows: TGTGCCTGGAGGGGGGGACAGGGTTTAACTGAAGCTTTCTTT.

The chain links TRBV19 to TRBJ1-1, with TRBD1 matching over 8 bases. Germline V CDR1 and CDR2: LNHDA, SQIVND (reference sequence). V lost 3 bases and J lost 2; bases outside the gene matches: 8. This CDR3 has 16 residues. The CDR3 DNA sequence: TGTGCCAGTAGTATCCGGGGGACAGGCCGAAACACTGAAGCTTTCTTT. It translates to CASSIRGTGRNTEAFF.

CDR3 nucleotides: TGTGCCAGCAGTCCGACAGGGACTGGAAACACCATATATTTT. Residues: CASSPTGTGNTIYF. The V call is TRBV7-8, the J call TRBJ1-3, with 7 bases fitting TRBD1. The trim removed 6 bases at V and 2 bases at J, leaving 4 bases unmatched. CDR1 and CDR2 (germline): SGHVS, FQNEAQ. This CDR3 region has 14 residues.

This sequence joins TRBV19 and TRBJ2-1; TRBD2 aligns across 13 bases. The junction had 10 bases not matched to a gene; V was cut back by 5 bases and J by 9 bases. Germline V CDR1 and CDR2: LNHDA, SQIVND (reference sequence). The CDR3 spans 16 residues. The CDR3 protein is CASSGFTSGGAGEQFF. The CDR3 nucleotides read TGTGCCAGTAGTGGGTTTACTAGCGGGGGGGCGGGTGAGCAGTTCTTC.

The V gene is TRBV6-5, the J gene TRBJ2-7, with a weak D call TRBD2 (6 bases). Germline V gives CDR1 MNHEY, CDR2 SVGAGI. The V end was cut by 5 bases, the J end by 0 bases, with 8 bases between. The CDR3 consists of 13 residues. CDR3 region: CASSRGDSYEQYF. The DNA for the CDR3 is TGTGCCAGCAGTCGCGGGGACTCCTACGAGCAGTACTTC.

The CDR3 DNA sequence: TGTGCCAGCAGCAAAAGCGGGAGGGCCGGGGAGCTGTTTTTT. It yields the protein CASSKSGRAGELFF. The chain combines TRBV7-9 with TRBJ2-2; the match to TRBD2 covers 10 bases. The V gene's germline CDR1 is SEHNR and CDR2 FQNEAQ (reference sequence). The CDR3 loop spans 14 amino acids. V dropped 5 bases and J dropped 6; count of bases not matched to a gene: 3.

This clone was seen more than once but under ten times. The chain carries TRBV4-1 and TRBJ1-3; D gene uncertain. The germline V gene encodes CDR1 MGHRA and CDR2 YSYEKL. There are 14 residues in the CDR3. Trimming cost V 0 bases and J 3 bases, with 6 bases left between them. The CDR3 is CASSQDTFGNTIYF. CDR3 nucleotides: TGCGCCAGCAGCCAAGATACTTTTGGAAACACCATATATTTT.